The TCR beta chain described here comes from a study of blood T cell repertoires in COVID-19. The wider study: COVID-19 samples, acute and convalescent, were from the United States, Italy and Spain. T cells, B-cell-depleted T cells, or PBMCs provided the cDNA or gDNA that served as material.

This clone was counted once. The CDR3 covers 13 residues. V gave up 6 bases and J gave up 3 bases; unmatched junction bases: 4. Germline CDR1 is LNHDA and CDR2 is SQIVND (reference sequence). Per the study methods: Using reference gene primer amplification, nucleated cell counts were estimated. Profiling relied on immunoSEQ multiplex PCR, and the TCRdb table lists in-frame clones only, not all of them. V and J calls and clone size are given by that table; D and trimming were obtained from the DNA. The sample lists 250,000 to 350,000 clones, around nine tenths occurring once. V and J are TRBV19 and TRBJ2-7, with 8 bases lining up with TRBD1. The sample taken for sequencing was peripheral blood. The source is a woman younger than 45 with COVID-19, enrolled during active disease. CDR3 DNA: TGTGCCAGTAGCCGGGACAGGAACTACGAGCAGTACTTC. The encoded protein is CASSRDRNYEQYF.